These T cell receptor beta chains were read from a single sample in a study of shared clonotypes between healthy human individuals. Method: immunoSEQ multiplex PCR; TCRdb's copy keeps in-frame clones and lacks some. Among millions of clones, roughly nine tenths were seen once, and the ten largest hold around 0.14%. Sequenced: naive CD4+ T cells sorted from blood. Receptors were obtained from a man aged 18 to 35 in good health. Both conserved end residues are part of each CDR3. The D gene is left open where the match is weak. Clone size is not always given. Where it is, it says once, few, many or a class for expanded clones.

clone size,D gene,V gene,J gene,CDR3 protein,CDR3 DNA
NA,NA,TRBV7-9,TRBJ2-7,CASSLEVGRNSYEQYF,TGTGCCAGCAGCTTAGAGGTGGGGCGTAACTCCTACGAGCAGTACTTC
NA,TRBD2,TRBV19,TRBJ2-3,CASSRDLAGTTDTQYF,TGTGCCAGTAGCCGCGACCTAGCGGGTACCACAGATACGCAGTATTTT
NA,NA,TRBV6-6,TRBJ2-7,CASSYSRREYEQYF,TGTGCCAGCAGTTACTCCCGCCGGGAGTACGAGCAGTACTTC
few,NA,TRBV5-6,TRBJ1-2,CSSAGGAGDYGYTF,TGTTCCTCAGCTGGAGGAGCAGGGGATTATGGCTACACCTTC
NA,NA,TRBV27,TRBJ2-7,CASSLAAVSSYEQYF,TGTGCCAGCAGTTTGGCCGCGGTGAGCTCCTACGAGCAGTACTTC
NA,NA,TRBV6-1,TRBJ2-1,CASSDRGLQQFF,TGTGCCAGCAGTGACAGAGGGCTACAGCAGTTCTTC
once,TRBD1,TRBV18,TRBJ1-3,CASSPDRGSGNTIYF,TGTGCCAGCTCACCTGACAGGGGGTCTGGAAACACCATATATTTT
NA,NA,TRBV6-6,TRBJ1-6,CASSSIPGLGSPLHF,TGTGCCAGCAGTTCCATACCGGGACTGGGTTCACCCCTCCACTTT
NA,NA,TRBV10-3,TRBJ1-5,CAISESQGNQPQHF,TGTGCCATCAGTGAGTCCCAGGGGAATCAGCCCCAGCATTTT
NA,NA,TRBV4-1,TRBJ2-6,CASSQDVGAGANVLTF,TGCGCCAGCAGCCAAGATGTGGGGGCTGGGGCCAACGTCCTGACTTTC
NA,TRBD1,TRBV5-4,TRBJ1-6,CASSSRTGGSNSPLHF,TGTGCCAGCAGCTCCCGGACAGGGGGAAGTAATTCACCCCTCCACTTT
NA,TRBD2,TRBV30,TRBJ2-1,CAWTMLAGNEQFF,TGTGCCTGGACGATGCTAGCGGGAAATGAGCAGTTCTTC
NA,NA,TRBV18,TRBJ2-7,CASSPQTGMAYEQYF,TGTGCCAGCTCACCACAAACAGGGATGGCCTACGAGCAGTACTTC
NA,NA,TRBV6-1,TRBJ2-7,CASSVRDTTYEQYF,TGTGCCAGCAGTGTCCGGGACACTACCTACGAGCAGTACTTC
NA,NA,TRBV9,TRBJ1-2,CASSYTSQQGVTF,TGTGCCAGCAGCTACACATCACAACAGGGAGTCACCTTC
NA,NA,TRBV5-6,TRBJ2-2,CASSRHPSGELFF,TGTGCCAGCAGCCGTCATCCCTCCGGGGAGCTGTTTTTT
NA,NA,TRBV6-5,TRBJ2-4,CASSYSGDSDIQYF,TGTGCCAGCAGTTACTCGGGGGACTCAGACATTCAGTACTTC
NA,NA,TRBV5-6,TRBJ2-4,CASSWGYRVAKNIQYF,TGTGCCAGCAGCTGGGGTTACAGGGTCGCCAAAAACATTCAGTACTTC
NA,TRBD1,TRBV28,TRBJ2-5,CASRFRGREETQYF,TGTGCCAGCAGGTTCAGGGGGCGGGAAGAGACCCAGTACTTC
NA,NA,TRBV10-3,TRBJ2-3,CAISEGWAGSTDTQYF,TGTGCCATCAGTGAAGGGTGGGCAGGGAGCACAGATACGCAGTATTTT
NA,NA,TRBV6-1,TRBJ1-2,CASSEGQGRGYTF,TGTGCCAGCAGTGAAGGTCAGGGGCGCGGCTACACCTTC
once,NA,TRBV19,TRBJ2-5,CASTPGAARETQYF,TGTGCCAGTACCCCAGGGGCGGCCCGAGAGACCCAGTACTTC
NA,NA,TRBV28,TRBJ1-2,CASSYSNYGYTF,TGTGCCAGCAGTTATTCTAACTATGGCTACACCTTC
NA,NA,TRBV30,TRBJ1-5,CAWSQARNQPQHF,TGTGCCTGGAGTCAGGCGAGAAATCAGCCCCAGCATTTT